A single sample is the source of the 12 T cell receptor beta chains below, sequenced in a study of somatic mutations in cytotoxic T cells in rheumatoid arthritis. Profiled with immunoSEQ multiplex PCR; TCRdb holds only in-frame clones, not every one. The table includes about 19,000 clones, approximately 80% detected once. The sequenced material came from CD8+ T cells sorted from blood. The receptors derive from a woman between 50 and 59 years old in good health.

The chain employs TRBV4-1 and TRBJ2-7; D is possibly TRBD2 (5 bases). The CDR3 length is 15 residues. Trimming left V 4 bases short and J 0 bases short, with 13 bases between. The germline gives CDR1 MGHRA, CDR2 YSYEKL. This chain's CDR3 is CASSPTKRSSYEQYF. The CDR3, as DNA: TGCGCCAGCAGCCCGACGAAGCGGAGCTCCTACGAGCAGTACTTC.

The gene calls are TRBV29-1 and TRBJ2-3, with D possibly matching TRBD2 (6 bases). CDR3 length equals 14 residues. Germline CDR1 is SQVTM and CDR2 is ANQGSEA. V lost 4 bases and J lost 0, with 11 bases in between. The CDR3 here is CSVVGGSSTDTQYF. The CDR3 nucleotides read TGCAGCGTTGTGGGGGGATCTAGCACAGATACGCAGTATTTT.

J is TRBJ2-7 and V is TRBV18, with 8 bases matching TRBD1. The trim removed 6 bases at V and 7 bases at J, leaving 17 bases unmatched. Germline CDR1 KGHSH, CDR2 LQKENI. The CDR3 contains 16 residues. CDR3 nucleotides: TGTGCCAGCTCCCGAAAATCGACGGACAGGGCGGGGGAGCAGTACTTC. As protein: CASSRKSTDRAGEQYF.

V is TRBV28 and J is TRBJ2-1; no clear D gene. Germline V gene sequence: CDR1 MDHEN, CDR2 SYDVKM. The germline V and J ends were trimmed by 3 bases and 4 bases, with 7 bases remaining between them. This CDR3 has 13 amino acids. CDR3 amino acids: CASSFSGYNEQFF. DNA for the CDR3: TGTGCCAGCAGTTTCTCTGGATACAATGAGCAGTTCTTC.

CDR3 in amino acids: CASSLGGWGETQYF. As DNA, the CDR3 is TGTGCCAGCAGTTTAGGGGGCTGGGGAGAGACCCAGTACTTC. The chain recombines TRBV27 with TRBJ2-5, with D possibly matching TRBD1 (6 bases). The CDR3 covers 14 residues. Trimming pared 2 bases from V and 4 bases from J, leaving 11 bases between. The germline gives CDR1 MNHEY, CDR2 SMNVEV (reference sequence).

The CDR3 loop is CASSVRLVNYEQYF. For the CDR3, the DNA is TGTGCCAGCAGTGTTAGACTAGTCAACTACGAGCAGTACTTC. J is TRBJ2-7 and V is TRBV2; tentative D call: TRBD2 (6 bases). The ends were cut back, 4 bases at V and 3 bases at J, with 13 bases in the middle. This CDR3 region has 14 residues. Germline V CDR1 and CDR2: SNHLY, FYNNEI.

As DNA, the CDR3 is TGTGCCAGCAGCGTAGAGGCTAGCGGATCCACAGATACGCAGTATTTT. Translated, it gives CASSVEASGSTDTQYF. The genes are TRBV9 and TRBJ2-3; TRBD2 matches at 7 bases. V was pared by 0 bases and J by 2 bases, with 6 bases of the junction left unmatched. The CDR3 is made up of 16 amino acids. The germline V gene has CDR1 SGDLS and CDR2 YYNGEE. Full variable domain (remainder filled in from reference TRBV9 and TRBJ2-3): DSGVTQTPKHLITATGQRVTLRCSPRSGDLSVYWYQQSLDQGLQFLIQYYNGEERAKGNILERFSAQQFPDLHSELNLSSLELGDSALYFCASSVEASGSTDTQYFGPGTRLTVL.

This clone was detected once. The rearrangement links TRBV6-1 to TRBJ2-7, with D possibly matching TRBD1 (6 bases). The CDR3 extends over 14 amino acids. Germline V gene sequence: CDR1 MNHNS, CDR2 SASEGT. V was trimmed by 6 bases and J by 0 bases, leaving 12 bases between them. The CDR3 region is CASREPGVSYEQYF. In DNA form, the CDR3 reads TGTGCCAGCAGAGAGCCAGGGGTCTCCTACGAGCAGTACTTC.

The chain employs TRBV5-1 and TRBJ2-5; D is ambiguous. Germline loops: CDR1 SGHRS, CDR2 YFSETQ. The V end was cut by 5 bases, the J end by 0 bases, with 11 bases between. The CDR3 has 14 residues. CDR3 nucleotide sequence: TGCGCCAGCAGGGGGTCTGGGTACCAAGAGACCCAGTACTTC. Protein: CASRGSGYQETQYF.

The rearrangement joins TRBV5-1 to TRBJ2-1, with TRBD2 matching 8 bases. The CDR3 is made up of 16 amino acids. Per germline, CDR1 SGHRS and CDR2 YFSETQ. V dropped 1 base and J dropped 0; count of bases not matched to a gene: 3. This CDR3 is CASSLTGGNSYNEQFF. In nucleotides, the CDR3 is TGCGCCAGCAGCTTGACGGGGGGGAACTCCTACAATGAGCAGTTCTTC.

V gene TRBV10-2 combines with J gene TRBJ2-5; perhaps TRBD1 as D (6 bases). V dropped 3 bases and J dropped 1 base, with 9 bases sitting between them. Germline V CDR1 and CDR2: WSHSY, SAAADI. The CDR3 is 14 amino acids. CDR3 DNA: TGCGCCAGCAGTGATATGGACAGCCAAGAGACCCAGTACTTC. This encodes CASSDMDSQETQYF.

The V and J genes are TRBV7-9 and TRBJ2-2; D perhaps matches TRBD2 (5 bases). V gave up 11 bases and J gave up 2 bases, with 12 bases separating them. This CDR3 has 13 amino acids. CDR1 SEHNR and CDR2 FQNEAQ come from the germline V gene (reference sequence). The CDR3 reads CAGGPDNTGELFF. The CDR3, as DNA: TGTGCCGGCGGGCCTGATAACACCGGGGAGCTGTTTTTT.